This T cell receptor beta chain was sequenced in a study of post-analysis software for immune sequencing data. Across the study: Relapsing-remitting, secondary progressive and progressive-relapsing multiple sclerosis courses were included. Study observations and caveats: Same-batch samples co-clustered strongly by F measure. In patients, four to six TRBV segments were more frequent than in controls, with TRBV5-6, TRBV5-1 and TRBV20-1 among them.

The TCR beta cDNA libraries contained unique molecular identifiers. The T cell input of roughly 0.9 to 11 million gave hundreds of thousands of cDNA molecules. TCRdb reanalysed the PCR reads using MiXCR and keeps one entry per CDR3 protein. Of about 540,000 distinct CDR3 sequences in the sample, under 40% were seen once. Details on this clonotype: The antigen is undetermined. Possible read error: a much larger clone is one base away.

There are 14 residues in the CDR3. The V gene's germline CDR1 is KGHDR and CDR2 SFDVKD. The sample was blood. The V gene is TRBV24-1, the J gene TRBJ1-5, with D possibly matching TRBD1 (6 bases). The DNA end favors TRBJ2-3, so the J call may be wrong. The clonotype was recovered from a girl aged 2-17 years with multiple sclerosis. CDR3 region: CANPTRQDNQPQYF. The CDR3 DNA reads TGTGCCAACCCGACTCGACAGGACAATCAGCCCCAGTATTTT.